Sequencing of this T cell receptor (beta chain) was carried out in a study of blood T cell repertoires in COVID-19. Study-level information: Samples came from the United States, Italy and Spain, spanning acute and convalescent COVID-19. Nucleic acid was either cDNA or gDNA, and it came from T cells, B-cell-depleted T cells, or PBMCs.

The data were produced by immunoSEQ multiplex PCR, yet TCRdb's version contains in-frame clones alone and is incomplete. The profile shows roughly 250,000 clones, 85% to 90% of them singletons. Recruits, aged roughly 18 to 90 years, lived in 25 or so US areas. Each exposed participant met a COVID-19 case in the 2 weeks preceding study entry. This CDR3 has 17 residues. Germline values: CDR1 LGHNA, CDR2 YNFKEQ. Trimming removed 0 bases from V and 5 bases from J; junction bases left unmatched: 8. The TCR sequence derives from a man aged 50 to 60 who had been exposed to COVID-19. The source material was PBMCs or T cells enriched from blood (not recorded which). This chain connects TRBV4-2 to TRBJ2-3, with 10 bases lining up with TRBD2. The DNA of the CDR3 is TGTGCCAGCAGCCAAGATCTGCTAGCGGGGGCGGAAGATACGCAGTATTTT. Protein: CASSQDLLAGAEDTQYF.